The 7 T cell receptor beta chains reported below all come from one sample, sequenced in a study of T cells in Graves' hyperthyroidism and ophthalmopathy. TCR beta CDR3 region amplification was performed from RNA transcripts. HTBI primers were employed in a first-round RT-PCR of the TCR CDR3. Using its own MiXCR run on the multiplex PCR reads, TCRdb lists one record per CDR3 protein. Counted here are 650,000 to 800,000 distinct CDR3 sequences, less than 45% occurring once; the ten biggest clones make up less than 9.5%. Sequencing was performed on peripheral blood or thyroid tissue (not recorded which). The source of these receptors is an adult man with Graves' disease, either hyperthyroidism or ophthalmopathy (not recorded which).

Many counts were recorded for this clonotype. The CDR3 sequence: CASSPDRARETQYF. In DNA, the CDR3 is TGTGCCAGCAGTCCTGACAGGGCGCGGGAGACCCAGTACTTC. The V gene is TRBV12-3 or TRBV12-4, the J gene TRBJ2-5; 7 bases map to TRBD1. J was trimmed by 5 bases and V by 5 bases; bases with no gene match: 8. The CDR3 length is 14 residues.

To note about this clonotype: One base away lies a much larger clone, so this may be a sequencing read error. CDR3 loop: CASSADRARETQYF. CDR3 DNA sequence: TGTGCCAGCAGCGCCGACAGGGCCCGAGAGACCCAGTACTTC. This chain links TRBV5-1 with TRBJ2-5; the match to TRBD1 covers 7 bases. Germline V gene data show CDR1 as SGHRS and CDR2 as YFSETQ. The CDR3 spans 14 residues.

This clonotype was detected a few times. CDR3 residues: CASSQGSQGVGGYTF. As DNA, the CDR3 is TGTGCCAGCAGCCAAGGTTCACAGGGGGTCGGAGGCTACACCTTC. The chain carries TRBV3-1 and TRBJ1-2, with 8 nucleotides matching TRBD1. Looked up from germline, CDR1 is LGHDT and CDR2 is YNNKEL (reference sequence). V was clipped by 1 base and J by 8 bases; unmatched bases: 9. This CDR3 region has 15 residues.

This chain joins TRBV7-2 and TRBJ2-2; 8 nucleotides match TRBD1. CDR1 and CDR2 from the germline V gene are SGHTA and FQGNSA. J lost 0 bases, V lost 4 bases, and 7 bases had no gene match. This CDR3 contains 17 residues. In DNA, the CDR3 is TGTGCCAGCAGCTCATACAGGGGGGCTTCGAACACCGGGGAGCTGTTTTTT. The encoded protein is CASSSYRGASNTGELFF.

The V gene is TRBV18, the J gene TRBJ2-7; 10 positions agree with TRBD1. CDR3 size: 17 residues. V dropped 7 bases and J dropped 4; count of bases not matched to a gene: 16. Germline V gives CDR1 KGHSH, CDR2 LQKENI. The CDR3 protein is CASLGLSGQGLRYEQYF. CDR3 DNA sequence: TGTGCCAGCTTGGGCCTCTCGGGACAGGGGTTAAGGTACGAGCAGTACTTC.

Many counts were recorded for this clonotype. The chain couples TRBV7-8 to TRBJ1-5; D remains unclear. V lost 1 base and J lost 2, with 9 bases in between. This CDR3 is built from 15 residues. Germline assignment: CDR1 SGHVS and CDR2 FQNEAQ. This CDR3 reads CASSLVSGGNQPQHF. CDR3 bases: TGTGCCAGCAGCTTAGTAAGCGGGGGCAATCAGCCCCAGCATTTT. Looking up the rest from reference TRBV7-8 and TRBJ1-5 gives the full variable domain: GAGVSQSPRYKVAKRGQDVALRCDPISGHVSLFWYQQALGQGPEFLTYFQNEAQLDKSGLPSDRFFAERPEGSVSTLKIQRTQQEDSAVYLCASSLVSGGNQPQHFGDGTRLSIL.

Remarks on this clonotype: Since a much larger clone is just one base distant, this may be a read error. V usage is TRBV7-8 and J usage is TRBJ1-3; D is unclear. The CDR3 totals 13 residues. Germline V gene data show CDR1 as SGHVS and CDR2 as FQNEAQ. V was trimmed by 10 bases and J by 9 bases, leaving 19 bases between them. For the CDR3, the DNA is TGTGCCATCACTTCAACCTTGCTGGGCACCATATATTTT. Translation gives CAITSTLLGTIYF.